This T cell receptor beta chain was obtained from a study of cytotoxic CD8 clonotypes in ibrutinib-treated CLL. About the study: Partial responses totalled about 24 and complete responses 2; after median roughly 71 months, approximately 15 remained remitted and roughly twelve progressed. The study's findings and limits: Contraction or stability on treatment was seen for public clonotypes, which were uncommon.

Libraries were prepared by immunoSEQ multiplex PCR; TCRdb keeps only in-frame clonotypes and omits some of them. The sample consists of 150,000 or so clones, 79% of them appearing once. V lost 0 bases and J lost 3, with 15 bases in between. CDR1 MNHEY and CDR2 SMNVEV come from the germline V gene (reference sequence). CDR3 length equals 16 residues. This clone has just one count. What it binds is not known. The chain uses TRBV27 and TRBJ2-7; D is undetermined. Sequenced material: PBMCs, taken after 12 months of ibrutinib treatment. This TCR was sampled from a human donor with chronic lymphocytic leukemia. The CDR3 is CASSLSYDREYYEQYF. The CDR3 bases are TGTGCCAGCAGTTTATCGTACGACCGAGAATACTACGAGCAGTACTTC.